This T cell receptor (beta chain) is drawn from a study of blood T cell repertoires in COVID-19. As processed by the authors: Estimation of nucleated cell counts relied on the amplification of reference gene primers. Only in-frame clones appear in the TCRdb table, and some are missing; sequencing was by immunoSEQ multiplex PCR. D and trimming were read from the DNA, whereas the V and J calls and clone size are those reported in that table. The top ten clones hold around 3.8% of a sample with 200,000 to 250,000 clones, 88% of them seen once. V lost 0 bases and J lost 6; bases outside the gene matches: 4. CDR3 length: 13 residues. CDR1 and CDR2 (germline): GTSNPN, SVGIG (reference sequence). This clone was picked up one time.

Specimen: PBMCs or T cells enriched from blood (not recorded which). The sequence was collected from a woman under 40 who had been exposed to COVID-19. V and J are TRBV30 and TRBJ1-2; 7 nucleotides align to TRBD1. The chain's CDR3 is CAWSVTGWHGYTF. DNA for the CDR3: TGTGCCTGGAGTGTGACAGGGTGGCATGGCTACACCTTC.